The 6 T cell receptor beta chains presented below share a single source sample, sequenced in a study of radiation and T cells in renal cell carcinoma. Sequencing was performed with immunoSEQ multiplex PCR; in TCRdb, only in-frame clones are kept and a portion is missing. The sample has more than 95,000 clones; about four fifths are singletons. Time point described: blood 2 weeks post-SBRT. Treatment: 15 Gy SBRT to primary tumor, nephrectomy 4 weeks later. Source: blood, taken from a patient whose treatment included radiotherapy and nephrectomy. Every receptor here comes from a man aged 50 to 60 with renal cell carcinoma.

The chain links TRBV18 to TRBJ1-1; D uncertain. CDR3 length: 13 amino acids. Trimming took off 0 bases at V and 7 bases at J, with 9 bases between the two ends. Germline lookup yields CDR1 KGHSH and CDR2 LQKENI. The CDR3 here is CASSPPGENEAFF. The CDR3 DNA is TGTGCCAGCTCACCACCGGGAGAGAATGAAGCTTTCTTT.

This chain connects TRBV30 to TRBJ1-3; no firm D call. Germline V lookup: CDR1 GTSNPN, CDR2 SVGIG (reference sequence). Between the trimmed V and J ends, which lost 0 bases and 0 bases, there was a span of 9 bases. The CDR3 runs to 15 residues. The CDR3 nucleotides are TGTGCCTGGAGTGTTGCCCGTTCCTCTGGAAACACCATATATTTT. It yields the protein CAWSVARSSGNTIYF.

The chain carries TRBV7-8 and TRBJ1-1; TRBD1 agrees at 7 bases. Trimming cost V 6 bases and J 2 bases; bases outside gene matches: 6. Looked up from germline, CDR1 is SGHVS and CDR2 is FQNEAQ. The CDR3 is 14 amino acids. For the CDR3, the DNA is TGTGCCAGCAGACGAGGGGGCCCCAACACTGAAGCTTTCTTT. It encodes CASRRGGPNTEAFF.

V gene TRBV7-9 combines with J gene TRBJ2-5, with TRBD1 matching over 8 bases. The J call is uncertain, as TRBJ2-7 better fits the DNA end. The length of the CDR3 is 15 residues. Per the germline V gene, CDR1 is SEHNR and CDR2 is FQNEAQ (reference sequence). The CDR3 sequence is CASSLIRDRHYEQYF. CDR3 in DNA: TGTGCCAGCAGCTTAATTCGGGACAGGCACTACGAGCAGTACTTC.

CDR3 bases: TGCAGTGCCCACCCTATCGGGCAGTTCTTC. Residues: CSAHPIGQFF. This chain links TRBV20-1 with TRBJ2-1; D gene ambiguous. Trimming cost V 6 bases and J 12 bases, with 12 bases left between them. Germline CDR1 and CDR2: DFQATT and SNEGSKA (reference sequence). The CDR3 sequence is 10 residues long.

The chain couples TRBV6-5 to TRBJ1-2; D gene uncertain. V lost 5 bases and J 7 bases, leaving 14 bases between the germline ends. This CDR3 region has 13 residues. Germline values: CDR1 MNHEY, CDR2 SVGAGI. The CDR3 DNA reads as TGTGCCAGCAGTCCCGGGAGGCTGGCTGGCTACACCTTC. Amino acid sequence: CASSPGRLAGYTF.